The entry that follows covers one T cell receptor beta chain sequence. This sample stems from a study of T-cell reconstitution after alpha-beta-depleted transplantation in children. Researchers prepared the TCRbeta library using unique molecular identifiers, the study reports. MiXCR was run by TCRdb on the PCR reads, yielding one entry per CDR3 protein. In the table there are about 600,000 distinct CDR3 sequences, over 9.5% of which are singletons. The V end lost 6 bases, the J end lost 4 bases, and 13 bases lay between the germline ends. This CDR3 is built from 13 residues. Germline CDR1 and CDR2: LGHNA and YSLEER.

This chain links TRBV4-3 with TRBJ2-7, with D perhaps TRBD2 (6 bases). The source was PBMCs from the stem cell graft donor, collected from the stem cell graft. The receptor was derived from a human donor who donated a stem cell graft to a child with acute myeloid leukemia. This CDR3 reads CASSRGLQYEQYF. The CDR3 DNA is TGCGCCAGCAGTCGTGGACTACAATACGAGCAGTACTTC.